This is a list of T cell receptor beta chains from one sample in a study of blood T cell repertoires in COVID-19. The table came from immunoSEQ multiplex PCR; TCRdb's copy has only in-frame clones and leaves some out. Of around 200,000 clones in the sample, under 90% were seen once. Material: peripheral blood. These receptors all stem from a woman aged 35 to 49 with active or convalescent COVID-19. CDR3s include the opening cysteine and the closing phenylalanine or tryptophan. The order of the fields is clone size, D gene, V gene, J gene, CDR3 DNA, CDR3 protein. D genes are given only for firm matches. The size entry is marked missing in some rows and otherwise reads once, few, many or a size class.

size: few
D: -
V: TRBV10-1
J: TRBJ2-1
DNA: TGCGCCAGCAGTGAGTCCGGGGGAAGGGATGAGCAGTTCTTC
CDR3: CASSESGGRDEQFF

size: -
D: TRBD1
V: TRBV9
J: TRBJ1-6
DNA: TGTGCCAGCAGCGCCTCCGGACAGGGACTTTCACCCCTCCACTTT
CDR3: CASSASGQGLSPLHF

size: -
D: TRBD2
V: TRBV6-5
J: TRBJ2-1
DNA: TGTGCCAGCAGTTACTTAAGAGCGGGAGGGAGTGAGCAGTTCTTC
CDR3: CASSYLRAGGSEQFF

size: few
D: TRBD1
V: TRBV18
J: TRBJ1-6
DNA: TGTGCCAGCTCCGAACGGGGACAGGGGTATTCACCCCTCCACTTT
CDR3: CASSERGQGYSPLHF

size: once
D: TRBD1
V: TRBV12-3/TRBV12-4
J: TRBJ1-1
DNA: TGTGCCAGCAGTTCTATGGACAGGGTGGCTTTCTTT
CDR3: CASSSMDRVAFF

size: few
D: TRBD2
V: TRBV6-7
J: TRBJ2-7
DNA: TGTGCCAGCAGTTTAGCCAGGGCTAGCGGGAGGAACGAGCAGTACTTC
CDR3: CASSLARASGRNEQYF

size: -
D: -
V: TRBV9
J: TRBJ2-2
DNA: TGTGCCAGCAGTGTAGGTCTCGGAGGCACCGGGGAGCTGTTTTTT
CDR3: CASSVGLGGTGELFF

size: -
D: TRBD2
V: TRBV7-2
J: TRBJ2-7
DNA: TGTGCCAGCAGCCACACTAGCGGGGGGTCTTCGGCCTACGAGCAGTACTTC
CDR3: CASSHTSGGSSAYEQYF

size: -
D: -
V: TRBV20-1
J: TRBJ1-4
DNA: TGCAGTGCTAGTGCGGCAACTAATGAAAAACTGTTTTTT
CDR3: CSASAATNEKLFF

size: few
D: -
V: TRBV25-1
J: TRBJ2-1
DNA: TGTGCCAGCAGTGAACAGCGGGCTAACGGGGACGAGGAGCAGTTCTTC
CDR3: CASSEQRANGDEEQFF

size: -
D: TRBD1
V: TRBV2
J: TRBJ2-3
DNA: TGTGCCAGCAGCAGGGGGCAAGGGACAGATACGCAGTATTTT
CDR3: CASSRGQGTDTQYF

size: -
D: TRBD2
V: TRBV7-3
J: TRBJ2-7
DNA: TGTGCCAGCAGCCAAGGACTAGCGAGATCCTACGAGCAGTACTTC
CDR3: CASSQGLARSYEQYF

size: -
D: TRBD2
V: TRBV27
J: TRBJ2-5
DNA: TGTGCCAGCAGTTCCTGGACTAGCGGGAGCATGGAGACCCAGTACTTC
CDR3: CASSSWTSGSMETQYF

size: -
D: -
V: TRBV28
J: TRBJ1-2
DNA: TGTGCCAGCAGTTTAGGTGCAGGTGGCCTTTCAAACTATGGCTACACCTTC
CDR3: CASSLGAGGLSNYGYTF

size: -
D: -
V: TRBV3-1/TRBV3-2
J: TRBJ2-3
DNA: TGTGCCAGCAGCCAAAAGACTCCGGGACTCCGCACAGATACGCAGTATTTT
CDR3: CASSQKTPGLRTDTQYF

size: -
D: -
V: TRBV11-3
J: TRBJ2-7
DNA: TGTGCCAGCAGCCGCGTGAGGGAAATCTCCTACGAGCAGTACTTC
CDR3: CASSRVREISYEQYF

size: -
D: -
V: TRBV6-2/TRBV6-3
J: TRBJ2-7
DNA: TGTGCCAGCAGTCCCGGAACCTACAGGCGCTCCTACGAGCAGTACTTC
CDR3: CASSPGTYRRSYEQYF

size: once
D: -
V: TRBV12-3/TRBV12-4
J: TRBJ1-4
DNA: TGTGCCAGCAGTTTAATCCCAGAAAAACTGTTTTTT
CDR3: CASSLIPEKLFF

size: -
D: -
V: TRBV2
J: TRBJ1-2
DNA: TGTGCCAGCATAAGGGGGGGGAACCGGGTCTTTGGCTACACCTTC
CDR3: CASIRGGNRVFGYTF

size: -
D: -
V: TRBV19
J: TRBJ2-7
DNA: TGTGCCAGTAGTAGGGGACTCTCTTACGAGCAGTACTTC
CDR3: CASSRGLSYEQYF

size: -
D: -
V: TRBV28
J: TRBJ2-7
DNA: TGTGCCAGCCAGGTACGGCCAGCCAATTCCTACGAGCAGTACTTC
CDR3: CASQVRPANSYEQYF

size: once
D: -
V: TRBV25-1
J: TRBJ1-2
DNA: TGTGCCAGCAGTGAATACGACAGAAATGGCTACACCTTC
CDR3: CASSEYDRNGYTF

size: -
D: -
V: TRBV10-3
J: TRBJ2-3
DNA: TGTGCCATCCGGGCGGGGGCGAGCACAGATACGCAGTATTTT
CDR3: CAIRAGASTDTQYF

size: -
D: TRBD1
V: TRBV30
J: TRBJ1-1
DNA: TGTGCCTGGTGTTACTCAGGGGGCACTGAAGCTTTCTTT
CDR3: CAWCYSGGTEAFF

size: -
D: TRBD2
V: TRBV24-1
J: TRBJ2-5
DNA: TGTGCCACCAGTGGAAGGGCGGGAGAAGAGACCCAGTACTTC
CDR3: CATSGRAGEETQYF

size: -
D: TRBD1
V: TRBV2
J: TRBJ2-3
DNA: TGTGCCAGCAGACCGACAGGGGGCTTAGATACGCAGTATTTT
CDR3: CASRPTGGLDTQYF

size: -
D: -
V: TRBV6-1
J: TRBJ1-1
DNA: TGTGCCAGCAGTGAAATCTACAGGGCCGTTAACACTGAAGCTTTCTTT
CDR3: CASSEIYRAVNTEAFF

size: -
D: TRBD2
V: TRBV11-3
J: TRBJ2-5
DNA: TGTGCCAGCAGCTTGAAGCGGGGCCAAGAGACCCAGTACTTC
CDR3: CASSLKRGQETQYF

size: -
D: -
V: TRBV10-3
J: TRBJ1-2
DNA: TGTGCCATCAGTCGGACTACCTTAGGCGGCGGCTATGGCTACACCTTC
CDR3: CAISRTTLGGGYGYTF

size: -
D: TRBD1
V: TRBV6-6
J: TRBJ1-1
DNA: TGTGCCAGCTTAACCGGGACAGGGAACACTGAAGCTTTCTTT
CDR3: CASLTGTGNTEAFF

size: -
D: -
V: TRBV28
J: TRBJ2-7
DNA: TGTGCCAGCAGTCTAAGTGTCAGGGGAACATACGAGCAGTACTTC
CDR3: CASSLSVRGTYEQYF

size: -
D: -
V: TRBV5-4
J: TRBJ2-1
DNA: TGTGCCAGCAGCTTGGCCCTACTTCTCAATGAGCAGTTCTTC
CDR3: CASSLALLLNEQFF

size: -
D: TRBD2
V: TRBV5-1
J: TRBJ2-7
DNA: TGCGCCAGCAGCTTGGCCGGGCTAGCGGGAGGATACTCCTACGAGCAGTACTTC
CDR3: CASSLAGLAGGYSYEQYF

size: -
D: TRBD2
V: TRBV15
J: TRBJ2-1
DNA: TGTGCCACCAGCAGAGAACCCGGGACTAGCTACAATGAGCAGTTCTTC
CDR3: CATSREPGTSYNEQFF

size: -
D: -
V: TRBV9
J: TRBJ1-5
DNA: TGTGCCAGCAGCTCCCCGGTGCGGCCCCAGCATTTT
CDR3: CASSSPVRPQHF

size: -
D: -
V: TRBV11-3
J: TRBJ2-7
DNA: TGTGCCAGCAGCCCCCGGAAACTCCAGGAGGTGTCCTACGAGCAGTACTTC
CDR3: CASSPRKLQEVSYEQYF

size: -
D: TRBD1
V: TRBV10-3
J: TRBJ1-2
DNA: TGTGCCATCAGTCCTAGGGGGACAGGGGGCGTCTATGGCTACACCTTC
CDR3: CAISPRGTGGVYGYTF

size: -
D: -
V: TRBV12-3/TRBV12-4
J: TRBJ2-1
DNA: TGTGCCAGCAGCCCGGGTGCCAATGAGCAGTTCTTC
CDR3: CASSPGANEQFF

size: -
D: TRBD2
V: TRBV15
J: TRBJ2-7
DNA: TGTGCCACCAGCCGAGATCGGGACTACTACGAGCAGTACTTC
CDR3: CATSRDRDYYEQYF

size: -
D: -
V: TRBV25-1
J: TRBJ1-6
DNA: TGTGCCAGCAGTGAATGGCAGGGATTTGGAGATTCACCCCTCCACTTT
CDR3: CASSEWQGFGDSPLHF

size: -
D: -
V: TRBV24-1
J: TRBJ1-4
DNA: TGTGCCGCGGGGCAGGCTACTAATGAAAAACTGTTTTTT
CDR3: CAAGQATNEKLFF

size: -
D: TRBD2
V: TRBV19
J: TRBJ2-1
DNA: TGTGCCACAAAACGGACTAGCGGGAGCTCCTACAATGAGCAGTTCTTC
CDR3: CATKRTSGSSYNEQFF

size: -
D: TRBD1
V: TRBV11-3
J: TRBJ2-3
DNA: TGTGCCAGCAGCTTATACCTCGGGACAGATCCAGATACGCAGTATTTT
CDR3: CASSLYLGTDPDTQYF

size: -
D: TRBD1
V: TRBV28
J: TRBJ1-6
DNA: TGTGCCAGCAGACAGGGGTGGGGTACCCTCCACTTT
CDR3: CASRQGWGTLHF